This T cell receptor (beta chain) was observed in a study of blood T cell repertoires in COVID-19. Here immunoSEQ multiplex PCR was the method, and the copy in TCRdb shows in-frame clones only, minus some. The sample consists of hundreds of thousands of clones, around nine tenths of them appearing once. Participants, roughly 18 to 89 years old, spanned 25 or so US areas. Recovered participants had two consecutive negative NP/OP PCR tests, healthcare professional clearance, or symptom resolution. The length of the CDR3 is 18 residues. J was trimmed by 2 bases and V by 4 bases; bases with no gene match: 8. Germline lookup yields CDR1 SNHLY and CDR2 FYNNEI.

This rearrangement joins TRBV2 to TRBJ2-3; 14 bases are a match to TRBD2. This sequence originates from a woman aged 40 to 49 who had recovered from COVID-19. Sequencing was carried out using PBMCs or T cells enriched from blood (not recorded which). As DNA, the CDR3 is TGTGCCAGCAGTGGTGGACTAGCGGGAGGCCTCCTCACAGATACGCAGTATTTT. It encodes CASSGGLAGGLLTDTQYF.